One and the same sample provided the 9 T cell receptor beta chains below, sequenced in a study of patients and donors after allogeneic stem cell transplantation. TCRdb independently ran MiXCR on the RT-PCR reads; one entry per CDR3 protein. Seen here are about a million distinct CDR3 sequences, around 17% observed once, and the top ten hold 5% to 6.5%. Material: blood, either unsorted or a sorted T cell fraction (not recorded which). The source of these receptors is a human donor who was either an allogeneic HSCT recipient or a stem cell or donor lymphocyte infusion donor (not recorded which). It is not recorded whose cells these are; they may come from a transplant donor.

This clonotype was recorded many times. The chain is built from TRBV5-1 and TRBJ2-1; the D call may be TRBD1 or TRBD2 (5 bases each). The germline V gene has CDR1 SGHRS and CDR2 YFSETQ. This CDR3 is 13 amino acids long. Trimming took 0 bases from V and 7 from J, leaving 8 bases between them. This CDR3 reads CASSLAEGNEQFF. DNA of the CDR3: TGCGCCAGCAGCTTGGCCGAGGGGAATGAGCAGTTCTTC.

The genes are TRBV14 and TRBJ1-3, with 9 positions matching TRBD1. V lost 4 bases to trimming and J lost 2 bases; unmatched junction nucleotides: 6. The CDR3 loop spans 16 amino acids. Germline V lookup: CDR1 SGHDN, CDR2 FVKESK. CDR3 DNA: TGTGCCAGCAGCCTCCGAACAGGGGGCCCTGGAAACACCATATATTTT. Its protein product is CASSLRTGGPGNTIYF.

J is TRBJ1-1 and V is TRBV20-1; D possibly corresponds to TRBD1 (5 bases). The germline V and J ends were trimmed by 5 bases and 7 bases, with 8 bases remaining between them. Germline CDR1 reads DFQATT; CDR2 reads SNEGSKA (reference sequence). The CDR3 is made up of 10 amino acids. CDR3 amino acids: CSAHDSEAFF. The CDR3 coding sequence is TGCAGTGCTCATGACAGTGAAGCTTTCTTT.

This clonotype was detected only once. An end of the junction differs from the germline gene, which may be a read error. J is TRBJ1-1 and V is TRBV6-1; weak D call: TRBD1 (5 bases). CDR3 size: 16 residues. Germline lookup yields CDR1 MNHNS and CDR2 SASEGT. As DNA, the CDR3 is TGTGCCAGCAGTGAAGCGTGGGGACGGAAGAACACTGAAGCTTTGTTT. Translated, it gives CASSEAWGRKNTEALF.

The V gene is TRBV29-1, the J gene TRBJ2-3, with 8 bases that match TRBD2. The CDR3 has 18 amino acids. After removal of 3 bases from V and 2 bases from J, the junction contained 16 bases not matched to a gene. Germline V CDR1 and CDR2: SQVTM, ANQGSEA. CDR3 nucleotides: TGCAGCGTTGATGAGGGACACCCTTTGCGGGAGGTCACAGATACGCAGTATTTT. This encodes CSVDEGHPLREVTDTQYF.

In its sample, this clonotype was seen a few times. The V and J genes are TRBV12-3 or TRBV12-4 and TRBJ2-2; D is uncertain. The CDR3 is 15 residues long. V lost 6 bases, J lost 4 bases, and 15 bases lay in between. CDR3 in amino acids: CASSPAPASTGELFF. In DNA, the CDR3 is TGTGCCAGCAGCCCTGCTCCAGCGAGCACCGGGGAGCTGTTTTTT.

The rearrangement joins TRBV10-3 to TRBJ2-3; 10 bases agree with TRBD2. The CDR3 runs 16 residues. The V segment lost 6 bases and the J segment 6 bases; nucleotides outside the gene matches: 12. The V gene's germline CDR1 is ENHRY and CDR2 SYGVKD. The chain's CDR3 is CAISLLAGAGFDTQYF. CDR3 in DNA: TGTGCCATCAGCCTCCTAGCGGGAGCAGGGTTTGATACGCAGTATTTT.

Only a few counts were recorded for this clonotype. V is TRBV7-9 and J is TRBJ2-1, with 10 bases identical to TRBD2. Germline CDR1 is SEHNR and CDR2 is FQNEAQ (reference sequence). Trimming at V came to 5 bases and at J to 7 bases, leaving 11 bases not matched to a gene. This CDR3 comprises 16 residues. This chain's CDR3 is CASSPLAGVSPNEQFF. DNA of the CDR3: TGTGCCAGCAGCCCTCTAGCGGGGGTCAGCCCTAATGAGCAGTTCTTC.

This clonotype has only a few counts. The rearrangement uses TRBV12-3 or TRBV12-4 and TRBJ2-2; D is possibly TRBD1 or TRBD2 (5 bases each). V lost 3 bases and J lost 3, with 11 bases in between. CDR3 length: 15 residues. CDR3 nucleotides: TGTGCCAGCAGTTTCTTCGGGACCGACACCGGGGAGCTGTTTTTT. Translating gives CASSFFGTDTGELFF.